Following are 12 T cell receptor beta chains from one sample sequenced in a study of CD8+ T cells in alopecia areata. Once RNA had been extracted, it was reverse transcribed into cDNA to act as the sequencing template. The repertoire was sequenced with immunoSEQ multiplex PCR; TCRdb's copy has only in-frame clones and lacks some. The repertoire holds approximately 150,000 clones, 55% to 65% seen once, with more than 4.5% in the top ten. The sequenced material came from CD4+ T cells sorted from blood. The source of these receptors is a human donor in good health.

This clone was seen a handful of times. The chain employs TRBV7-8 and TRBJ2-5; D is possibly TRBD2 (6 bases). The CDR3 runs 12 residues. V lost 6 bases to trimming and J lost 7 bases, with 12 bases between them. CDR1 SGHVS and CDR2 FQNEAQ come from the germline V gene. The DNA for the CDR3 is TGTGCCAGCAGGGAGGGCCGGGGGACCCAGTACTTC. Translation: CASREGRGTQYF.

This chain uses TRBV25-1 with TRBJ1-1; D unresolved. Trimming cost V 1 base and J 6 bases, with 15 bases left between them. The CDR3 has 15 amino acids. Germline V CDR1 and CDR2: MGHDK, SYGVNS. CDR3 residues: CASSEFLSGTAEAFF. DNA for the CDR3: TGTGCCAGCAGTGAATTTCTATCAGGTACCGCTGAAGCTTTCTTT. The variable domain in full, completed from reference TRBV25-1 and TRBJ1-1, reads EADIYQTPRYLVIGTGKKITLECSQTMGHDKMYWYQQDPGMELHLIHYSYGVNSTEKGDLSSESTVSRIRTEHFPLTLESARPSHTSQYLCASSEFLSGTAEAFFGQGTRLTVV.

The rearrangement joins TRBV30 to TRBJ1-3; unclear D gene. From germline, CDR1 is GTSNPN and CDR2 SVGIG (reference sequence). V lost 3 bases to trimming and J lost 0 bases, with 9 bases between them. There are 14 residues in the CDR3. The CDR3 is CAWSRGNSGNTIYF. In DNA, the CDR3 is TGTGCCTGGAGCCGGGGTAACTCTGGAAACACCATATATTTT.

The rearrangement joins TRBV5-1 to TRBJ2-3; D gene ambiguous. The germline V and J ends were trimmed by 0 bases and 6 bases, with 14 bases remaining between them. Germline CDR1 and CDR2: SGHRS and YFSETQ. The CDR3 is 15 amino acids. The CDR3 is CASSLGDKRRDTQYF. The DNA of the CDR3 is TGCGCCAGCAGCTTGGGGGATAAAAGACGGGATACGCAGTATTTT.

This clone was counted a single time. V usage is TRBV29-1 and J usage is TRBJ1-2; D is undetermined. This CDR3 has 12 residues. V was trimmed by 6 bases and J by 3 bases, leaving 11 bases between them. Looked up from germline, CDR1 is SQVTM and CDR2 is ANQGSEA. As DNA, the CDR3 is TGCAGCGTGGCTGGTAGGGACTATGGCTACACCTTC. Amino acids: CSVAGRDYGYTF.

The rearrangement links TRBV7-2 to TRBJ2-1; 10 nucleotides line up with TRBD2. Losses at the gene ends were 2 bases for V and 9 bases for J; bases not matched to a gene: 7. There are 15 residues in the CDR3. Germline-derived CDR1 and CDR2 are SGHTA and FQGNSA. The CDR3 DNA follows: TGTGCCAGCAGCTTACGTACTAGCGGGAAGGGTGAGCAGTTCTTC. The encoded protein is CASSLRTSGKGEQFF.

This clone was recorded a few times. V usage is TRBV29-1 and J usage is TRBJ2-7; unclear D gene. Trimming pared 5 bases from V and 3 bases from J, leaving 8 bases between. The CDR3 is made up of 11 amino acids. Germline CDR1 SQVTM, CDR2 ANQGSEA. CDR3 coding DNA: TGCAGCGTTAATTACAGCTACGAGCAGTACTTC. This translates into CSVNYSYEQYF.

The rearrangement uses TRBV7-9 and TRBJ1-1, with D maybe TRBD1 (5 bases). The ends were cut back, 1 base at V and 5 bases at J, with 17 bases in the middle. Germline V lookup: CDR1 SEHNR, CDR2 FQNEAQ (reference sequence). The CDR3 is 16 residues long. The CDR3 DNA reads TGTGCCAGCAGCTTAGGAGATCCAGGGCGGTGGACTGAAGCTTTCTTT. Translation gives CASSLGDPGRWTEAFF.

This rearrangement joins TRBV2 to TRBJ1-5, with D unresolved. V lost 6 bases, J lost 1 base, and 10 bases lay in between. The CDR3 loop spans 14 amino acids. CDR1 is SNHLY, CDR2 FYNNEI, per germline. For the CDR3, the DNA is TGTGCCAGCAGGCCCAACACAAGCAATCAGCCCCAGCATTTT. It translates to CASRPNTSNQPQHF.

This rearrangement joins TRBV23-1 to TRBJ2-7; weak D call: TRBD2 (5 bases). TRBV23-1 is an open reading frame whose function is uncertain. The germline V and J ends were trimmed by 6 bases and 3 bases, with 15 bases remaining between them. The CDR3 covers 14 residues. The CDR3 nucleotides are TGCGCCAGCAGGTCGGGGTTCCTTTACTACGAGCAGTACTTC. Protein sequence: CASRSGFLYYEQYF.

To note about this clone: This specimen includes other DNA sequences encoding the same CDR3. V and J are TRBV29-1 and TRBJ2-4; D is perhaps TRBD2 (5 bases). Germline CDR1 is SQVTM and CDR2 is ANQGSEA. The CDR3 loop spans 13 amino acids. V lost 4 bases and J 0 bases, leaving 7 bases between the germline ends. This CDR3 reads CSVGAVAKNIQYF. In DNA form, the CDR3 reads TGCAGCGTTGGAGCGGTAGCCAAAAACATTCAGTACTTC. The full variable domain, in which reference TRBV29-1 and TRBJ2-4 provide the parts outside the CDR3, is SAVISQKPSRDICQRGTSLTIQCQVDSQVTMMFWYRQQPGQSLTLIATANQGSEATYESGFVIDKFPISRPNLTFSTLTVSNMSPEDSSIYLCSVGAVAKNIQYFGAGTRLSVL.

The V call is TRBV9, the J call TRBJ1-3, with 8 bases identical to TRBD1. The CDR3 consists of 17 residues. The germline V gene encodes CDR1 SGDLS and CDR2 YYNGEE. The V segment lost 2 bases and the J segment 0 bases; nucleotides outside the gene matches: 7. The CDR3: CASSVSPGQVSGNTIYF. The CDR3 DNA follows: TGTGCCAGCAGCGTGTCTCCGGGACAGGTCTCTGGAAACACCATATATTTT.